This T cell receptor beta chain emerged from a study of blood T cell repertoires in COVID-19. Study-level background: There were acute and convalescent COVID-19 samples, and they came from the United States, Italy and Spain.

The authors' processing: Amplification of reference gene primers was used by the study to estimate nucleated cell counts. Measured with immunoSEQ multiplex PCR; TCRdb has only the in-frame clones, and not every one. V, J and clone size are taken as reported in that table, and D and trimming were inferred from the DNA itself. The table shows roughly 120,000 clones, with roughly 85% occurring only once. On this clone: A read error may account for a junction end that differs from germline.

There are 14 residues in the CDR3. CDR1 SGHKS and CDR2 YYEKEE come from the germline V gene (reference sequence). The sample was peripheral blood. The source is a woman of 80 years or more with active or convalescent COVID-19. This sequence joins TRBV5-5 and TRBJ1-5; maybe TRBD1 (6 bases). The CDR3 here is CASSLAGRGQAQHF. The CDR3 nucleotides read TGTGCCAGCAGCTTGGCCGGCAGGGGTCAGGCCCAGCATTTT.